This record concerns one TCR beta chain sequence. In germline, CDR1 is LNHDA, CDR2 SQIVND (reference sequence). The V end was cut by 3 bases, the J end by 4 bases, with 16 bases between. The CDR3 has 16 amino acids. Only in-frame clones appear in the TCRdb table, and some are missing; sequencing was by immunoSEQ multiplex PCR. Among roughly 450,000 clones listed, about nine tenths were seen once. The data derive from a study of Ad26.COV2.S vaccination and SARS-CoV-2 variants. The treatment here: some 20 received Ad26.COV2.S at low or high dose, single or two shots; about 5 received placebo; per-sample allocation not given. All samples were drawn on day 63, counting from the first vaccine or placebo injection.

The receptor was isolated from a person between 18 and 60 years old who received the Ad26.COV2.S COVID-19 vaccine or a placebo. This rearrangement joins TRBV19 to TRBJ2-1, with D possibly TRBD1 on 7 matching bases. The sequencing here drew on peripheral blood, taken in a trial of Ad26.COV2.S vaccine versus placebo. The CDR3 DNA sequence: TGTGCCAGTAGTATGGGCTGGCAGGGGGGATACAATGAGCAGTTCTTC. It translates to CASSMGWQGGYNEQFF.